The entry below describes one T cell receptor (beta chain). No antigen is known for it. A read error may produce the germline difference seen at one junction end. These data come from a study of tumor and adjacent non-tumor tissue in lung cancer. Findings of the study overall: In normal lung, the top 100 clones were significantly more dominant than in tumor.

This CDR3 is 14 amino acids long. From germline, CDR1 is SGHDT and CDR2 YYEEEE. This sample's RNA came from whole unsorted tissue. More than 3 cm separated this lung sample from the edge of the tumor. Between August and November 2014, newly diagnosed, chemotherapy-naive lung cancer patients underwent thoracic surgery in China. The library came from three nested PCR rounds adapted from ARM-PCR protocols. TCRdb processed the multiplex PCR reads anew with MiXCR; each CDR3 protein has one entry. The sample holds 60,000 to 85,000 distinct CDR3 sequences, 76% seen once. The chain employs TRBV5-6 and TRBJ1-2, with D maybe TRBD1 (5 bases). This receptor was obtained from a man aged 55-75 years with non-small cell lung cancer. Sequencing was carried out using distant non-tumor lung tissue. CDR3 DNA: TGTGCCAACAGCTTGGGGCACGCGAAGGGTGGCTACATCTTC. It is translated as CANSLGHAKGGYIF.